This T cell receptor (beta chain) was sequenced for a study of blood T cell repertoires in COVID-19. Overall study context: The analysed material was cDNA or gDNA that came from T cells, B-cell-depleted T cells, or PBMCs.

The germline V gene has CDR1 LGHNA and CDR2 YSLEER. V shed 0 bases, J shed 4 bases, and the junction held 11 bases outside the gene matches. The CDR3 contains 17 residues. TCRdb's table, derived via immunoSEQ multiplex PCR, lists solely in-frame clones and lacks some. The data show approximately 49,000 clones, under 70% seen once. The TCR sequence derives from a woman in her sixties or seventies with acute or convalescent COVID-19. The V call is TRBV4-3, the J call TRBJ2-5, with 7 positions matching TRBD2. Sequenced: peripheral blood. In DNA form, the CDR3 reads TGCGCCAGCAGCCAAGATTGGGGCGGGAGTGGATTAGAGACCCAGTACTTC. Protein sequence: CASSQDWGGSGLETQYF.